Below, one T cell receptor (beta chain) is given with its context. Its antigen is not known. This sample stems from a study of cytomegalovirus exposure and HLA in healthy donors. Turning to the study itself: Early released data comprised around 79 million unique TCRs from HLA-typed donors.

The V gene lost 4 bases and the J gene lost 7 bases, with 14 bases spanning the gap. Germline loops: CDR1 MNHNY, CDR2 SVGAGI (reference sequence). The CDR3 sequence is 15 residues long. PCR employed 60 Vbeta and 13 Jbeta primers. Only in-frame clones appear in the TCRdb table, and some are missing; sequencing was by immunoSEQ multiplex PCR. This table has about 120,000 clones, 75% to 85% appearing once. Study-wide points: Some TCR beta chains (over 150 of them) were listed as cytomegalovirus-associated. One variant, a missense change in DCLRE1C, was linked in a later analysis to TCR beta V- and J-gene trimming.

The clonotype was recovered from a man aged 35-49 years in good health and CMV-seronegative. V is TRBV6-6 and J is TRBJ1-6; a weak D match, TRBD1 (6 bases). The sequenced sample consisted of PBMCs. In DNA, the CDR3 is TGTGCCAGCAGTTTACCGGGACAACGAAATTCACCCCTCCACTTT. Amino acids: CASSLPGQRNSPLHF.